Listed here are 32 T cell receptor beta chains from one sample, sequenced in a study of blood T cell repertoires in COVID-19. Method: immunoSEQ multiplex PCR; TCRdb's copy keeps in-frame clones and lacks some. The profile shows fewer than 200,000 clones, over 75% of them singletons. Sequencing input: peripheral blood. These TCRs come from a man aged 60 to 69 who had recovered from COVID-19.

Turning to this clone: Other DNA sequences in this specimen translate into the identical CDR3. The genes are TRBV9 and TRBJ2-7, with D possibly being TRBD2 (7 bases). V was trimmed by 0 bases and J by 3 bases, leaving 10 bases between them. This CDR3 is 14 amino acids long. In germline, CDR1 is SGDLS, CDR2 YYNGEE. Here the CDR3 reads CASSVGGGVYEQYF. DNA for the CDR3: TGTGCCAGCAGCGTAGGAGGGGGGGTCTACGAGCAGTACTTC.

This chain joins TRBV7-9 and TRBJ1-1; D is uncertain. Between the trimmed V and J ends, which lost 2 bases and 10 bases, there was a span of 11 bases. Germline V gene lookup returns CDR1 SEHNR and CDR2 FQNEAQ (reference sequence). The CDR3 has 12 residues. The CDR3 DNA follows: TGTGCCAGCAGCTTAAGACCCGAGGGAGCTTTCTTT. Translation gives CASSLRPEGAFF.

Only one count was recorded for this clone. V usage is TRBV11-2 and J usage is TRBJ1-1; D unclear. V lost 2 bases, J lost 0 bases, and 4 bases lay in between. The CDR3 has 13 amino acids. Germline CDR1 SGHAT, CDR2 FQNNGV. This CDR3 reads CASSLHLNTEAFF. For the CDR3, the DNA is TGTGCCAGCAGCTTACATCTGAACACTGAAGCTTTCTTT.

The chain links TRBV4-3 to TRBJ1-4; D gene ambiguous. Germline V gene lookup returns CDR1 LGHNA and CDR2 YSLEER. The CDR3 extends over 13 amino acids. The ends were cut back, 0 bases at V and 15 bases at J, with 14 bases in the middle. The CDR3 loop reads CASSQDRAERVFF. The CDR3 coding sequence is TGCGCCAGCAGCCAAGATCGGGCAGAGAGGGTGTTTTTT.

Here the CDR3 reads CASSYSPQGGIPLHF. The CDR3 coding sequence is TGTGCCAGCAGTTACTCCCCACAGGGAGGGATCCCCCTCCACTTT. This rearrangement joins TRBV6-2 or TRBV6-3 to TRBJ1-6; possibly TRBD1 for D (6 bases). The CDR3 covers 15 residues. V was pared by 0 bases and J by 13 bases, with 16 bases between. In germline, CDR1 is MNHEY, CDR2 SVGEGT.

This sequence joins TRBV23-1 and TRBJ1-1; TRBD1 agrees at 7 bases. TRBV23-1 is treated as an ORF (open reading frame) with a function not yet certain. V shed 3 bases, J shed 10 bases, and the junction held 2 bases outside the gene matches. The CDR3 extends over 11 amino acids. The CDR3 sequence is CASSHTGVAFF. CDR3 sequence (DNA): TGCGCCAGCAGTCATACAGGGGTAGCTTTCTTT.

The rearrangement links TRBV30 to TRBJ2-2; D may be TRBD1 (5 bases). Trimming left V 1 base short and J 4 bases short, with 10 bases between. The CDR3 extends over 14 amino acids. CDR1 is GTSNPN and CDR2 is SVGIG in the germline V gene (reference sequence). In nucleotides, the CDR3 is TGTGCCTGGAGTGAGGGGTTCCGCACCGGGGAGCTGTTTTTT. Protein sequence: CAWSEGFRTGELFF.

V gene TRBV21-1 combines with J gene TRBJ2-4; the table's D gene call, TRBD1, was not cross checked with the DNA. TRBV21-1 is tagged as a pseudogene. There are 15 residues in the CDR3. Written as DNA, the CDR3 is TGTGCCAGCTTAAGAGACAGGGGGAGCGAAAACATTCAGTACTTC. It translates to CASLRDRGSENIQYF.

The V call is TRBV30, the J call TRBJ1-2; 7 nucleotides match TRBD1. Germline lookup yields CDR1 GTSNPN and CDR2 SVGIG (reference sequence). The trim removed 4 bases at V and 4 bases at J, leaving 9 bases unmatched. The CDR3 totals 14 residues. CDR3 coding DNA: TGTGCCTGGAATCCCGGACAGGCGACCTATGGCTACACCTTC. Translation: CAWNPGQATYGYTF.

In its sample, this clone was seen once. J is TRBJ1-6 and V is TRBV19; TRBD1 matches 8 bases. Germline V gene sequence: CDR1 LNHDA, CDR2 SQIVND (reference sequence). V gave up 7 bases and J gave up 9 bases; unmatched junction bases: 11. This CDR3 has 15 residues. Written as DNA, the CDR3 is TGTGCCAGTACTCACCAGGGGGCGCGTGGTTCACCCCTCCACTTT. Translated, it gives CASTHQGARGSPLHF.

The chain couples TRBV5-5 to TRBJ2-2, with 9 bases matching TRBD1. Germline-derived CDR1 and CDR2 are SGHKS and YYEKEE (reference sequence). The CDR3 runs to 17 residues. J lost 2 bases, V lost 5 bases, and 10 bases had no gene match. The CDR3 DNA follows: TGTGCCAGCAGTCGGCGCCGGGACAGGGACAACACCGGGGAGCTGTTTTTT. Translation gives CASSRRRDRDNTGELFF.

The rearrangement joins TRBV3-1 (or the pseudogene TRBV3-2) to TRBJ1-1, with 9 nucleotides matching TRBD1. Trimming removed 6 bases from V and 7 bases from J; junction bases left unmatched: 12. From germline, CDR1 is LGHDT and CDR2 YNNKEL (reference sequence). This CDR3 is built from 15 residues. The CDR3 nucleotides are TGTGCCAGCAGGTCAAGAGGACAGGGGCCCTTTGAAGCTTTCTTT. Its translation: CASRSRGQGPFEAFF.

This clone was seen a single time. The chain recombines TRBV2 with TRBJ1-2; tentative D call: TRBD1 (6 bases). The CDR3 loop spans 16 amino acids. Germline CDR1 reads SNHLY; CDR2 reads FYNNEI. V dropped 0 bases and J dropped 3 bases, with 14 bases sitting between them. CDR3 region: CASSEAQAGVHYGYTF. CDR3 DNA: TGTGCCAGCAGTGAAGCGCAGGCAGGGGTGCACTATGGCTACACCTTC.

The chain recombines TRBV15 with TRBJ2-5; 10 nucleotides align to TRBD1. V lost 3 bases to trimming and J lost 5 bases; unmatched junction nucleotides: 6. In germline, CDR1 is LNHNV, CDR2 YYDKDF (reference sequence). The CDR3 runs 15 residues. CDR3 coding DNA: TGTGCCACCAGCAGGGACAGGGGGGAGTGGGAGACCCAGTACTTC. Translated, it gives CATSRDRGEWETQYF.

J is TRBJ2-2 and V is TRBV5-5; D is perhaps TRBD2 (7 bases). CDR3 length: 15 residues. Germline CDR1 reads SGHKS; CDR2 reads YYEKEE (reference sequence). V lost 8 bases, J lost 6 bases, and 20 bases lay in between. The DNA of the CDR3 is TGTGCCAGTCTCGCGGGGGCAGGGCGATCCGGGGAGCTGTTTTTT. Its protein product is CASLAGAGRSGELFF.

V is TRBV24-1 and J is TRBJ2-3, with 10 bases fitting TRBD2. Per the germline V gene, CDR1 is KGHDR and CDR2 is SFDVKD. V was pared by 4 bases and J by 1 base, with 16 bases of the junction left unmatched. CDR3 length equals 20 residues. The CDR3 here is CATSDAISGGDLFGTDTQYF. In DNA, the CDR3 is TGTGCCACCAGTGACGCCATCAGCGGGGGGGACCTGTTCGGCACAGATACGCAGTATTTT.

The V gene is TRBV2, the J gene TRBJ2-7; 12 nucleotides match TRBD1. CDR1 and CDR2 from the germline V gene are SNHLY and FYNNEI. The trim removed 8 bases at V and 5 bases at J, leaving 7 bases unmatched. The CDR3 has 14 residues. CDR3 coding DNA: TGTGCCAGCGGCCCGGGACAGGGGGCCCACGAGCAGTACTTC. It is translated as CASGPGQGAHEQYF.

The chain couples TRBV10-3 to TRBJ2-3; D might be TRBD1 (6 bases). Germline V gene sequence: CDR1 ENHRY, CDR2 SYGVKD. V lost 0 bases, J lost 6 bases, and 13 bases lay in between. CDR3 size: 15 residues. As DNA, the CDR3 is TGTGCCATCAGTGAGTCTTCGGGGCAGGGGGATACGCAGTATTTT. It codes for CAISESSGQGDTQYF.

As DNA, the CDR3 is TGCAGCGTTTCCTCAGGGACATACACTGAAGCTTTCTTT. This encodes CSVSSGTYTEAFF. The V call is TRBV29-1, the J call TRBJ1-1, with D perhaps matching TRBD1 (6 bases). This CDR3 has 13 residues. CDR1 and CDR2 from the germline V gene are SQVTM and ANQGSEA. Trimming shortened V by 5 bases and J by 3 bases, and 13 bases separated the two germline ends.

The J gene is TRBJ1-6, the V gene TRBV2; D not certain. The CDR3 spans 15 residues. Trimming cost V 8 bases and J 4 bases, with 15 bases left between them. The germline V gene encodes CDR1 SNHLY and CDR2 FYNNEI. The CDR3 region is CASQAQITYNSPLHF. Here the CDR3 DNA reads TGTGCCAGCCAGGCACAGATTACTTATAATTCACCCCTCCACTTT.

The chain is built from TRBV13 and TRBJ2-3; possibly TRBD1 for D (6 bases). Germline CDR1 PRHDT, CDR2 FYEKMQ (reference sequence). This CDR3 is 15 amino acids long. The V end was cut by 0 bases, the J end by 2 bases, with 9 bases between. The CDR3 sequence: CASSLGRGLTDTQYF. The CDR3 coding sequence is TGTGCCAGCAGCTTAGGCAGGGGCCTCACAGATACGCAGTATTTT.

V gene TRBV5-6 combines with J gene TRBJ1-2; 10 bases align to TRBD1. This CDR3 has 14 amino acids. Germline V lookup: CDR1 SGHDT, CDR2 YYEEEE. J lost 4 bases, V lost 4 bases, and 4 bases had no gene match. The CDR3 bases are TGTGCCAGCAGCAAGGACAGGGGGATCTATGGCTACACCTTC. This encodes CASSKDRGIYGYTF.

The chain recombines TRBV18 with TRBJ2-7, with TRBD1 as a possible D gene (6 bases). This CDR3 contains 15 residues. Germline V gives CDR1 KGHSH, CDR2 LQKENI. The V end was cut by 3 bases, the J end by 2 bases, with 14 bases between. Here the CDR3 reads CASSPPRTAPYEQYF. CDR3 DNA: TGTGCCAGCTCACCCCCTAGGACAGCCCCCTACGAGCAGTACTTC.

The genes are TRBV4-2 and TRBJ2-5, with 8 bases identical to TRBD1. Germline CDR1 is LGHNA and CDR2 is YNFKEQ. The CDR3 sequence is 17 residues long. J gave up 5 bases and V 4 bases, and 15 bases lay outside the gene matches. This CDR3 is CASSPRGQGFELETQYF. The CDR3, as DNA: TGTGCCAGCAGCCCCCGAGGACAGGGATTTGAGTTGGAGACCCAGTACTTC.

The V and J genes are TRBV6-5 and TRBJ1-2; 12 bases align to TRBD1. CDR3 length: 13 residues. The J segment lost 8 bases and the V segment lost 5 bases, leaving 3 bases of the junction unmatched. In germline, CDR1 is MNHEY, CDR2 SVGAGI. In nucleotides, the CDR3 is TGTGCCAGCAGTCGGGACAGGGGGCAGGGCTACACCTTC. Its translation: CASSRDRGQGYTF.

The rearrangement uses TRBV11-2 and TRBJ2-6; D possibly corresponds to TRBD1 (5 bases). CDR1 is SGHAT, CDR2 FQNNGV, per germline. Trimming stripped 5 bases from V and 2 bases from J, with 10 bases between. The CDR3 totals 15 residues. CDR3 amino acids: CASSPTGPGANVLTF. As DNA, the CDR3 is TGTGCCAGCAGCCCTACAGGACCTGGGGCCAACGTCCTGACTTTC. Using reference TRBV11-2 and TRBJ2-6 for the parts outside the CDR3, the full variable domain is EAGVAQSPRYKIIEKRQSVAFWCNPISGHATLYWYQQILGQGPKLLIQFQNNGVVDDSQLPKDRFSAERLKGVDSTLKIQPAKLEDSAVYLCASSPTGPGANVLTFGAGSRLTVL.

The chain carries TRBV4-1 and TRBJ2-5; D may be TRBD1 (7 bases). The CDR3 runs to 17 residues. Trimming cost V 1 base and J 4 bases, with 19 bases left between them. Germline V CDR1 and CDR2: MGHRA, YSYEKL. CDR3 protein: CASSQAQGGGGVETQYF. CDR3 DNA sequence: TGCGCCAGCAGCCAAGCCCAAGGGGGCGGCGGGGTAGAGACCCAGTACTTC.

The rearrangement uses TRBV27 and TRBJ2-5; no reliable D call. CDR1 and CDR2 (germline): MNHEY, SMNVEV (reference sequence). Deletions cut 7 bases from V and 1 base from J, with 4 bases between. This CDR3 is 11 amino acids long. Written as DNA, the CDR3 is TGTGCCAGCACTTCCCAAGAGACCCAGTACTTC. Translation: CASTSQETQYF.

The J gene is TRBJ1-1, the V gene TRBV10-3; D may be TRBD1 (6 bases). Trimming removed 6 bases from V and 5 bases from J, with 16 bases in between. This CDR3 is 14 amino acids long. Germline CDR1 and CDR2: ENHRY and SYGVKD. CDR3 DNA sequence: TGTGCCATCAGCCAAACTACAGGGAAAACTGAAGCTTTCTTT. This gives the protein CAISQTTGKTEAFF.

The rearrangement links TRBV7-6 to TRBJ1-5; D ambiguous. Trimming shortened V by 5 bases and J by 4 bases, and 12 bases separated the two germline ends. Germline-derived CDR1 and CDR2 are SGHVS and FNYEAQ. The CDR3 length is 14 residues. The CDR3 nucleotides are TGTGCCAGCAGCCCGGGCGCGGGGAATCAGCCCCAGCATTTT. Its translation is CASSPGAGNQPQHF.

The rearrangement links TRBV13 to TRBJ2-2; 9 positions match TRBD2. CDR3 size: 15 residues. V lost 3 bases and J lost 5; bases outside the gene matches: 4. Germline V lookup: CDR1 PRHDT, CDR2 FYEKMQ (reference sequence). CDR3 sequence reads: CASSLETSGTGELFF. DNA of the CDR3: TGTGCCAGCAGCTTGGAAACTAGCGGGACCGGGGAGCTGTTTTTT.

The chain uses TRBV5-1 and TRBJ1-2; the D gene is possibly TRBD1 (5 bases). The CDR3 is 14 residues long. Germline CDR1 and CDR2: SGHRS and YFSETQ. Trimming took off 2 bases at V and 1 base at J, with 9 bases between the two ends. Here the CDR3 reads CASSFSQGNYGYTF. In nucleotides, the CDR3 is TGCGCCAGCAGCTTTAGTCAGGGTAACTATGGCTACACCTTC.